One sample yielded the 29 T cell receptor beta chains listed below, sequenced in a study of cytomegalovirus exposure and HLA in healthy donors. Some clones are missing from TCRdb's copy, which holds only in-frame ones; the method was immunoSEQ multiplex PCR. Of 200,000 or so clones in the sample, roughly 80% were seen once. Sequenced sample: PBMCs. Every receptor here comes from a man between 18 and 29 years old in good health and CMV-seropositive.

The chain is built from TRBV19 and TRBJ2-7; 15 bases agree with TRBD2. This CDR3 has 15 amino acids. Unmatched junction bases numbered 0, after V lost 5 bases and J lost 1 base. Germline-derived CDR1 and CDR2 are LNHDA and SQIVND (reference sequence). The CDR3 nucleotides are TGTGCCAGTAGTGGGACTAGCGGGGGGTCCTACGAGCAGTACTTC. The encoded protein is CASSGTSGGSYEQYF.

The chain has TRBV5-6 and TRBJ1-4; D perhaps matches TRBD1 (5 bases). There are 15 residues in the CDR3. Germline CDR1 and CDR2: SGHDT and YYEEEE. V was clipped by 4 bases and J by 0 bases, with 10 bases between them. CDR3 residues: CASSRAGTTNEKLFF. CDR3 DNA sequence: TGTGCCAGCAGCCGAGCAGGGACAACTAATGAAAAACTGTTTTTT.

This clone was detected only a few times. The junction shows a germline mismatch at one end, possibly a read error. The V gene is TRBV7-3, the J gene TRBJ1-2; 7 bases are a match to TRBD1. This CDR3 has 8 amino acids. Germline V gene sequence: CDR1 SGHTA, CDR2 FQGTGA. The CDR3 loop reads CASSNRGF. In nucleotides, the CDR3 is TGTGCCAGCAGCAACAGGGGCTTC. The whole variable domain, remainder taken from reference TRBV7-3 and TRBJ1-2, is GAGVSQTPSNKVTEKGKYVELRCDPISGHTALYWYRQSLGQGPEFLIYFQGTGAADDSGLPNDRFFAVRPEGSVSTLKIQRTERGDSAVYLCASSNRGFGSGTRLTVV.

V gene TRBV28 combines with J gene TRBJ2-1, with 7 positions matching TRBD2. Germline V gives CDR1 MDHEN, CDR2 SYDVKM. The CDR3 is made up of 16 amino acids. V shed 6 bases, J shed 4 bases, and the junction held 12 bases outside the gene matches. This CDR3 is CASSPLRGEGYNEQFF. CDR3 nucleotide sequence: TGTGCCAGCAGCCCCCTGAGAGGGGAGGGATACAATGAGCAGTTCTTC.

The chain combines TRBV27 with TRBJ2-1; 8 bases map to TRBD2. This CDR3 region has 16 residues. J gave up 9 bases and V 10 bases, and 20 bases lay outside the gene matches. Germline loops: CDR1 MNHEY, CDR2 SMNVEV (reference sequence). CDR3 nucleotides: TGTGCCACCCTACCGGCCCGGGGGGGGCTAGGGAGTGAGCAGTTCTTC. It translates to CATLPARGGLGSEQFF.

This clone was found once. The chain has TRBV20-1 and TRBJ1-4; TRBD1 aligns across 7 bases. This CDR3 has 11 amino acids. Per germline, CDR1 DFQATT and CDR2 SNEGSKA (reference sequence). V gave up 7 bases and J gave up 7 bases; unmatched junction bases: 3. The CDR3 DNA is TGCAGTGGGACAGGCGGTGAAAAACTGTTTTTT. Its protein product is CSGTGGEKLFF.

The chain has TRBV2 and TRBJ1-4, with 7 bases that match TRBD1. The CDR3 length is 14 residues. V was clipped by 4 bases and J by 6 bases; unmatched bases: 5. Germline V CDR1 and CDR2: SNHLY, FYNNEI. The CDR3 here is CASSARGVYEKLFF. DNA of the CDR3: TGTGCCAGCAGTGCCAGGGGGGTGTATGAAAAACTGTTTTTT.

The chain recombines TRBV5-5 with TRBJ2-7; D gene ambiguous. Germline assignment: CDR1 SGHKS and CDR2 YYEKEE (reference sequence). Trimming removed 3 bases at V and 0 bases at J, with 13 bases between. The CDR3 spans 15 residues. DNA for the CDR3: TGTGCCAGCAGCTCGACCTCGGAGTTCTCCTACGAGCAGTACTTC. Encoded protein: CASSSTSEFSYEQYF.

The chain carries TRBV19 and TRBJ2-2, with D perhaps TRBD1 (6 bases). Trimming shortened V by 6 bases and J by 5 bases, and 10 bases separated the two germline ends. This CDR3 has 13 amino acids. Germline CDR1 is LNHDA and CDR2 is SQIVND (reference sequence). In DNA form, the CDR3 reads TGTGCCAGTAGGGTCACAGGGACCGGGGAGCTGTTTTTT. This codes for CASRVTGTGELFF.

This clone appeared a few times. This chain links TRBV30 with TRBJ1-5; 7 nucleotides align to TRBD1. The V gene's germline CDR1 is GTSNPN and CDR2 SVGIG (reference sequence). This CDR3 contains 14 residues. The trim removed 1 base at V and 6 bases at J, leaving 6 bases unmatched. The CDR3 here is CAWSDRGSSQPQHF. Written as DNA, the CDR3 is TGTGCCTGGAGTGACAGGGGAAGTAGTCAGCCCCAGCATTTT.

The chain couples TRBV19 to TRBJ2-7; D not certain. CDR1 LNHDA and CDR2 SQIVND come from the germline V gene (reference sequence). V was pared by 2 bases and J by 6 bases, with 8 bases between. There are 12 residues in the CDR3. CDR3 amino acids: CASSIIAGEQYF. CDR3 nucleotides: TGTGCCAGTAGTATAATCGCCGGCGAGCAGTACTTC.

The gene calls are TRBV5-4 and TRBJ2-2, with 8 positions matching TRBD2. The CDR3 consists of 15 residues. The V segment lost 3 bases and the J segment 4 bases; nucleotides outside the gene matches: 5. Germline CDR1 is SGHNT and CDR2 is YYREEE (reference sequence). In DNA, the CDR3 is TGTGCCAGCAGCTGGGGGACTAGTACCACCGGGGAGCTGTTTTTT. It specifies CASSWGTSTTGELFF.

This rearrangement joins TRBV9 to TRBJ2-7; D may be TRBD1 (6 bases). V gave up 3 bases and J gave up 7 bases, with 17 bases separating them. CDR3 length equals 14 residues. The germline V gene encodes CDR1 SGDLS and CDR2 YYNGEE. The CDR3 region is CASSATGMFQEQYF. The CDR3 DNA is TGTGCCAGCAGCGCGACAGGAATGTTTCAAGAGCAGTACTTC.

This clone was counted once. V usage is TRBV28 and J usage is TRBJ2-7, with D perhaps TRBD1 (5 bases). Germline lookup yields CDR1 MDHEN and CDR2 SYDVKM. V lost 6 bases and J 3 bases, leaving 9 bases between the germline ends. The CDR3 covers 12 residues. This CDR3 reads CASRTGNYEQYF. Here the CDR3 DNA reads TGTGCCAGCAGAACAGGTAACTACGAGCAGTACTTC.

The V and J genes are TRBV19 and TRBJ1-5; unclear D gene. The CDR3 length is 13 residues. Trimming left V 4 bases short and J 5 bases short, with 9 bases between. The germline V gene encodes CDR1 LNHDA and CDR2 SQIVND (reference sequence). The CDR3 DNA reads TGTGCCAGTAGTAAAGGAGGGCATCAGCCCCAGCATTTT. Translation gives CASSKGGHQPQHF.

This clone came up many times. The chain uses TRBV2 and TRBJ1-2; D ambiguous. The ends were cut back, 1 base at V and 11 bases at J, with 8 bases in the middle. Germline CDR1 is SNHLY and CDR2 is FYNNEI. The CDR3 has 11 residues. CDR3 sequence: CASSEGRVYTF. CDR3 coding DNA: TGTGCCAGCAGTGAAGGGAGGGTTTACACCTTC.

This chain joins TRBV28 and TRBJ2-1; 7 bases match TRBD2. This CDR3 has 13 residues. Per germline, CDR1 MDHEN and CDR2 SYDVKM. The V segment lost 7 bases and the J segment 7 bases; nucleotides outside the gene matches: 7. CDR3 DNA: TGTGCCAGCACCGGGGAGGGCCGGAATGAGCAGTTCTTC. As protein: CASTGEGRNEQFF.

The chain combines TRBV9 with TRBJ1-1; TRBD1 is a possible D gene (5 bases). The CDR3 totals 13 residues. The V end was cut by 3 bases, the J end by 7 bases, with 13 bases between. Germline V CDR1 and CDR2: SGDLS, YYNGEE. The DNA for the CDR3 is TGTGCCAGCAGCGCGCTCGGGGGGGGTGAAGCTTTCTTT. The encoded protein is CASSALGGGEAFF.

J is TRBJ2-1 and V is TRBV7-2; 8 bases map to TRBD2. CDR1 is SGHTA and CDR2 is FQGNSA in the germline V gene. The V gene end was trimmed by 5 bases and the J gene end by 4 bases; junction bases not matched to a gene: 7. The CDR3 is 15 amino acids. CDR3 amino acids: CASSRIGGEYNEQFF. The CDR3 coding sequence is TGTGCCAGCAGCCGAATCGGGGGGGAGTACAATGAGCAGTTCTTC.

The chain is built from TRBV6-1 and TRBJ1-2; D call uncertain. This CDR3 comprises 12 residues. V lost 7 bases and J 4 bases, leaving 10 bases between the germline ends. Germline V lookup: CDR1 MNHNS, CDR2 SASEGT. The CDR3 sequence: CASTSRLYGYTF. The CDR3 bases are TGTGCCAGCACCAGTCGACTCTATGGCTACACCTTC.

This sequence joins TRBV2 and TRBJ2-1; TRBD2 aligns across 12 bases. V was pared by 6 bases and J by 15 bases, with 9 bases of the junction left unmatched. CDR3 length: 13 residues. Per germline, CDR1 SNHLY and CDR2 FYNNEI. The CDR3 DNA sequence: TGTGCCAGCAGGGCTAGGACTAGCGGGATCGCGTTCTTC. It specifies CASRARTSGIAFF. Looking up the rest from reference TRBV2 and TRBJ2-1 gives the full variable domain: EPEVTQTPSHQVTQMGQEVILRCVPISNHLYFYWYRQILGQKVEFLVSFYNNEISEKSEIFDDQFSVERPDGSNFTLKIRSTKLEDSAMYFCASRARTSGIAFFGPGTRLTVL.

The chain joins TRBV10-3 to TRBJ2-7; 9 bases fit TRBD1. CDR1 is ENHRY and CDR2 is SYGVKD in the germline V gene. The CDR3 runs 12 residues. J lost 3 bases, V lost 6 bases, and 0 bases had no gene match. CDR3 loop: CAIRTGGYEQYF. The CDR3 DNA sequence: TGTGCCATCAGGACAGGGGGCTACGAGCAGTACTTC.

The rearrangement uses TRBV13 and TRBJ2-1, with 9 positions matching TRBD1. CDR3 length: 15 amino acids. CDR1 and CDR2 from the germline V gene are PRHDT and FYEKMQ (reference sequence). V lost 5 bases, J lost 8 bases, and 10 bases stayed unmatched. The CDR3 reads CASSLTGGPGHEQFF. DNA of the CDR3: TGTGCCAGCAGCCTCACAGGGGGCCCAGGTCATGAGCAGTTCTTC.

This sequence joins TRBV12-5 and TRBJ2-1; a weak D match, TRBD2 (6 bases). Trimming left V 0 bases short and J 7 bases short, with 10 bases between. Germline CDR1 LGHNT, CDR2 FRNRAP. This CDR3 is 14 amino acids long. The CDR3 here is CASGLVGSGNEQFF. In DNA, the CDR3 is TGTGCTAGTGGTTTGGTCGGGAGTGGGAATGAGCAGTTCTTC.

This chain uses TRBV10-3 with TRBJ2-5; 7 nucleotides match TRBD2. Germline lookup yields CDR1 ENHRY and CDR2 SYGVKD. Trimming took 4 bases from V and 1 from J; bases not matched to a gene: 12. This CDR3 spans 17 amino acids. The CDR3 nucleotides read TGTGCCATCAGTGGCGGGGGACTACGGCGCCCCCAAGAGACCCAGTACTTC. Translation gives CAISGGGLRRPQETQYF.

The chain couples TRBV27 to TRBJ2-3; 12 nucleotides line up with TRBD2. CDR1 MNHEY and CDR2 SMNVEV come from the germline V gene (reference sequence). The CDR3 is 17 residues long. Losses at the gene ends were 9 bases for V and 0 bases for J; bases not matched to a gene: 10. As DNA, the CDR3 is TGTGCCAGTAGGATTTGGCTAGCGGGAGGGAGCACAGATACGCAGTATTTT. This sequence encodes CASRIWLAGGSTDTQYF.

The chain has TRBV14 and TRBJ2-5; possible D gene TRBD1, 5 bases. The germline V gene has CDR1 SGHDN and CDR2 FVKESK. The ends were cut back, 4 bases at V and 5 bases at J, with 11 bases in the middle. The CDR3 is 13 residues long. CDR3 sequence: CASSRRKGETQYF. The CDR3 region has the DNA TGTGCCAGCAGCCGCAGGAAGGGGGAGACCCAGTACTTC.

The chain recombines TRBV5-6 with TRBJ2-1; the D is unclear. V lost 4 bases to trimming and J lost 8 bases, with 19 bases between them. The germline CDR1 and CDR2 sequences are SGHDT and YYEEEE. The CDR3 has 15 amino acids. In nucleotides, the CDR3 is TGTGCCAGCAGCCCGAGGCTAGGTTTTATCGATGAGCAGTTCTTC. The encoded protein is CASSPRLGFIDEQFF.

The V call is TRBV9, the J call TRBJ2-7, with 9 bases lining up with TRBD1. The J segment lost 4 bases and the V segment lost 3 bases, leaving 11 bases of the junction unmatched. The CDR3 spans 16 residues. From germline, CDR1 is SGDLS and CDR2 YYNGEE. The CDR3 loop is CASSGFTGGAGYEQYF. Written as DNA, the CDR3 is TGTGCCAGCAGCGGATTTACAGGGGGCGCAGGGTACGAGCAGTACTTC.